Below, 9 T cell receptor beta chains from the same sample are listed, as sequenced in a study of blood T cell repertoires in COVID-19. Data came from immunoSEQ multiplex PCR; TCRdb stores just in-frame clones and leaves some out. The sample lists around 300,000 clones; roughly 90% were seen once. The specimen was PBMCs or T cells enriched from blood (not recorded which). All receptors come from a woman aged 55-69 years who had recovered from COVID-19.

As DNA, the CDR3 is TGCGCCAGCAGTACGGGACTAGGTTTTACTTATGAGCAGTTCTTC. This encodes CASSTGLGFTYEQFF. The rearrangement links TRBV5-1 to TRBJ2-1; the match to TRBD2 covers 8 bases. V gave up 5 bases and J gave up 8 bases; unmatched junction bases: 12. The CDR3 is 15 amino acids. Looked up from germline, CDR1 is SGHRS and CDR2 is YFSETQ. Using reference TRBV5-1 and TRBJ2-1 for the parts outside the CDR3, the full variable domain is KAGVTQTPRYLIKTRGQQVTLSCSPISGHRSVSWYQQTPGQGLQFLFEYFSETQRNKGNFPGRFSGRQFSNSRSEMNVSTLELGDSALYLCASSTGLGFTYEQFFGPGTRLTVL.

This clone has a handful of counts. This chain links TRBV12-3 or TRBV12-4 with TRBJ2-7; weak D call: TRBD2 (6 bases). The CDR3 contains 13 residues. The V and J ends lost 6 bases and 4 bases respectively, with 13 bases between them. The DNA of the CDR3 is TGTGCCAGCAGCCAACGGGGGTCTTACGAGCAGTACTTC. It encodes CASSQRGSYEQYF.

This chain joins TRBV5-4 and TRBJ2-1; the D gene is possibly TRBD2 (6 bases). This CDR3 comprises 15 residues. V gave up 2 bases and J gave up 10 bases, with 19 bases separating them. Germline values: CDR1 SGHNT, CDR2 YYREEE (reference sequence). In DNA, the CDR3 is TGTGCCAGCAGCTTCCCTTCGGGGGACCCGGGGGAGCAGTTCTTC. This codes for CASSFPSGDPGEQFF.

V is TRBV11-1 and J is TRBJ2-1; TRBD2 agrees at 8 bases. The V gene end was trimmed by 1 base and the J gene end by 3 bases; junction bases not matched to a gene: 5. The CDR3 is 16 amino acids. Germline-derived CDR1 and CDR2 are SGHAT and FQDESV (reference sequence). CDR3 bases: TGTGCCAGCAGCTTAGTAGGCCGGGGGGGCTACAATGAGCAGTTCTTC. This sequence encodes CASSLVGRGGYNEQFF.

The genes are TRBV18 and TRBJ2-1; D remains unclear. CDR3 length: 13 amino acids. V lost 0 bases to trimming and J lost 8 bases, with 8 bases between them. Germline V CDR1 and CDR2: KGHSH, LQKENI. In nucleotides, the CDR3 is TGTGCCAGCTCACCACCTATAGTCGATGAGCAGTTCTTC. Its translation is CASSPPIVDEQFF.

The chain joins TRBV28 to TRBJ1-4, with D tentatively TRBD1 (6 bases). Deletions cut 4 bases from V and 2 bases from J, with 8 bases between. Germline V gene sequence: CDR1 MDHEN, CDR2 SYDVKM. The CDR3 is 14 amino acids. In DNA form, the CDR3 reads TGTGCCAGCAGTTGGGGGGGCACTAATGAAAAACTGTTTTTT. Protein: CASSWGGTNEKLFF. The variable domain in full, with the rest retrieved from reference TRBV28 and TRBJ1-4, is DVKVTQSSRYLVKRTGEKVFLECVQDMDHENMFWYRQDPGLGLRLIYFSYDVKMKEKGDIPEGYSVSREKKERFSLILESASTNQTSMYLCASSWGGTNEKLFFGSGTQLSVL.

This clone appeared a few times. The V call is TRBV3-1 (or the pseudogene TRBV3-2), the J call TRBJ2-2; D is possibly TRBD1 (6 bases). V lost 7 bases to trimming and J lost 0 bases, with 12 bases between them. The CDR3 extends over 15 amino acids. Germline CDR1 reads LGHDT; CDR2 reads YNNKEL (reference sequence). In DNA, the CDR3 is TGTGCCAGCACCGTCCAGGGGACGAACACCGGGGAGCTGTTTTTT. Translated: CASTVQGTNTGELFF.

This chain links TRBV5-1 with TRBJ2-1; the D gene is possibly TRBD2 (6 bases). V was trimmed by 0 bases and J by 7 bases, leaving 17 bases between them. The germline V gene has CDR1 SGHRS and CDR2 YFSETQ. The CDR3 consists of 16 residues. CDR3 DNA sequence: TGCGCCAGCAGCTTGGTCGGGGGAAGAGCAAGGAATGAGCAGTTCTTC. It translates to CASSLVGGRARNEQFF.

In this sample, this clone turned up many times. Germline and junction disagree at one end, which may indicate a read error. The chain combines TRBV7-7 with TRBJ2-1; tentative D call: TRBD1 (6 bases). This CDR3 has 16 amino acids. Per germline, CDR1 SSHAT and CDR2 FNYEAQ (reference sequence). The CDR3 DNA reads TGTGCTAGCAGCCCCACCACAGGGAGAGGCTACAATGAGCAGTTCTTC. It yields the protein CASSPTTGRGYNEQFF.